Below are 5 T cell receptor beta chains sequenced from a single sample in a study of T cell responses to AZD1222 COVID-19 vaccine. Sequencing was performed with immunoSEQ multiplex PCR; in TCRdb, only in-frame clones are kept and a portion is missing. Of over 110,000 clones in the sample, roughly 92% were seen once. Source: peripheral blood, taken on day 0 of AZD1222 vaccination. The receptors shown here come from an adult in good health.

The chain links TRBV21-1 to TRBJ2-7. TRBV21-1 is noted as a pseudogene. CDR3 size: 9 residues. The DNA for the CDR3 is TGTGCCAGCAGTGGGGGACCGTACTTC. Its translation is CASSGGPYF.

The V call is TRBV19, the J call TRBJ1-1; D is perhaps TRBD1 (5 bases). The CDR3 extends over 13 amino acids. Per the germline V gene, CDR1 is LNHDA and CDR2 is SQIVND (reference sequence). The ends were cut back, 7 bases at V and 5 bases at J, with 14 bases in the middle. The CDR3 nucleotides read TGTGCCAGTAAACTTAATTCAGGGACTGAAGCTTTCTTT. Its protein product is CASKLNSGTEAFF.

The chain couples TRBV12-5 to TRBJ1-3; D is uncertain. From germline, CDR1 is LGHNT and CDR2 FRNRAP. Trimming cost V 6 bases and J 5 bases, with 14 bases left between them. The CDR3 has 14 residues. This chain's CDR3 is CASGPGTLRNTIYF. The CDR3, as DNA: TGTGCTAGTGGCCCGGGAACCCTTAGAAACACCATATATTTT.

This sequence joins TRBV19 and TRBJ1-2, with D perhaps matching TRBD1 (6 bases). Trimming left V 5 bases short and J 5 bases short, with 15 bases between. The CDR3 consists of 14 residues. Germline assignment: CDR1 LNHDA and CDR2 SQIVND (reference sequence). CDR3 DNA sequence: TGTGCCAGTAGTCCCAGGACAGTCGGGTATGGCTACACCTTC. It yields the protein CASSPRTVGYGYTF.

V and J are TRBV6-1 and TRBJ2-3; no firm D call. Trimming removed 3 bases at V and 0 bases at J, with 10 bases between. CDR1 and CDR2 (germline): MNHNS, SASEGT. The CDR3 spans 15 residues. The CDR3 nucleotides read TGTGCCAGCAGTGATTCTACCGGGAGCACAGATACGCAGTATTTT. Translating it yields CASSDSTGSTDTQYF.